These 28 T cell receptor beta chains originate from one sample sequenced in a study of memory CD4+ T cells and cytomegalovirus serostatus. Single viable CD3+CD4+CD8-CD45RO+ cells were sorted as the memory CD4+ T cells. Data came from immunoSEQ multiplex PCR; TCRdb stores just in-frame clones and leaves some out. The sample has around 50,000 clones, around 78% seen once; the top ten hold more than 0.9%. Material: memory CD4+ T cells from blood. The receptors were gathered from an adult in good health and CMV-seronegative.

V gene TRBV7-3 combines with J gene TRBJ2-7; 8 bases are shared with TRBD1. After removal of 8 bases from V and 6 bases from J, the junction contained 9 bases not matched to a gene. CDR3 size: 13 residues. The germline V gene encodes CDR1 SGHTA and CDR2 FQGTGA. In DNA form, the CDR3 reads TGTGCCAGCGCCCTGACAGGGGCATCCGAGCAGTACTTC. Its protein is CASALTGASEQYF.

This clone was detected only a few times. Here the CDR3 DNA reads TGTGCCAGCAGTGGGGGGACTCTCCCCTACAATGAGCAGTTCTTC. Translation gives CASSGGTLPYNEQFF. This chain connects TRBV2 to TRBJ2-1; D might be TRBD2 (6 bases). V was trimmed by 4 bases and J by 2 bases, leaving 12 bases between them. The CDR3 runs to 15 residues. Germline assignment: CDR1 SNHLY and CDR2 FYNNEI.

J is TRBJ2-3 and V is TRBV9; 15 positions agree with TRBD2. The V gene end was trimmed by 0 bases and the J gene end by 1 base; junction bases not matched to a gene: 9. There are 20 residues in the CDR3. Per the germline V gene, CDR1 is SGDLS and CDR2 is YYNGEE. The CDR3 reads CASSVGTSGGAGARTDTQYF. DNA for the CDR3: TGTGCCAGCAGCGTAGGGACTAGCGGGGGGGCCGGGGCACGCACAGATACGCAGTATTTT.

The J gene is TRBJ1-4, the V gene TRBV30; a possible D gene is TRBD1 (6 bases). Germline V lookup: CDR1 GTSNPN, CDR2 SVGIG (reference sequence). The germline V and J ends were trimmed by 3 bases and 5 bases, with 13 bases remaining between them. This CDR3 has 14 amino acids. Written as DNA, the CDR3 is TGTGCCTGGAGCGTGCGGGGGCGAAATGAAAAACTGTTTTTT. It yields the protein CAWSVRGRNEKLFF.

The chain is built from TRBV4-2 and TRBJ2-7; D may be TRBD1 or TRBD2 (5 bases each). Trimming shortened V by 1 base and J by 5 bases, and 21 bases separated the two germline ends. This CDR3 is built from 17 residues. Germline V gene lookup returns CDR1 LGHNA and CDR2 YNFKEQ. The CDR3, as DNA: TGTGCCAGCAGCCAAGTAGGCTTGAGGGGTTTGGTCAACGAGCAGTACTTC. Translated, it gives CASSQVGLRGLVNEQYF.

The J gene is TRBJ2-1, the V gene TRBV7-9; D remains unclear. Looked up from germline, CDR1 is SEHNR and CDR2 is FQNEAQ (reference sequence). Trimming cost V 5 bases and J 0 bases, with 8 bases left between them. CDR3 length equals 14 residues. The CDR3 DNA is TGTGCCAGCAGCCCGACAACCTCCTACAATGAGCAGTTCTTC. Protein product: CASSPTTSYNEQFF.

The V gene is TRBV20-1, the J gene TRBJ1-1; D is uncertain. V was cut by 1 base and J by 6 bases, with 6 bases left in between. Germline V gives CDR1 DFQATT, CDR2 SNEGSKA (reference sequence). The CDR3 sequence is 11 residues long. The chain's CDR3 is CSARGEAEAFF. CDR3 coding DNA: TGCAGTGCTAGAGGGGAGGCTGAAGCTTTCTTT.

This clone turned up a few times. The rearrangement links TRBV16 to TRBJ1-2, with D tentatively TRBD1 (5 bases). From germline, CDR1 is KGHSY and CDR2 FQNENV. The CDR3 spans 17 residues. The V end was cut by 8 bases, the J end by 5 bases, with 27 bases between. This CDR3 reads CASGPSDTKFPRYGYTF. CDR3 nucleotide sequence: TGTGCCAGCGGCCCGTCGGACACAAAATTTCCACGGTATGGCTACACCTTC.

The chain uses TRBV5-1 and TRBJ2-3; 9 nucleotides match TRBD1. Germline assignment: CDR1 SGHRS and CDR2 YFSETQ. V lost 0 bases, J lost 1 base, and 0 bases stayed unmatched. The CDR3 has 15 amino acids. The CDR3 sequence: CASSLGQGGTDTQYF. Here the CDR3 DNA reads TGCGCCAGCAGCTTGGGACAGGGGGGCACAGATACGCAGTATTTT.

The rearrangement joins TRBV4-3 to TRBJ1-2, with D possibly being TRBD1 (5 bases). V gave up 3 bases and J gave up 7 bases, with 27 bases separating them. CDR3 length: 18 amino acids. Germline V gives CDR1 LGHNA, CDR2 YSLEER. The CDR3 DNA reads TGCGCCAGCAGCCAGGACCCCCCCCGGATGTCGAGAAGGGGTGGCTACACCTTC. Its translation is CASSQDPPRMSRRGGYTF.

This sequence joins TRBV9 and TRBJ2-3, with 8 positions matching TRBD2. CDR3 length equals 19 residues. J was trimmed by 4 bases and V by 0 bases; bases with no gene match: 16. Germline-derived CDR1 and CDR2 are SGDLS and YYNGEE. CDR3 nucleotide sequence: TGTGCCAGCAGCGTAGGACGCTGGGTGCCCGGGGGGGATTCAGATACGCAGTATTTT. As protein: CASSVGRWVPGGDSDTQYF. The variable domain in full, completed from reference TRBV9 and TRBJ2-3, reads DSGVTQTPKHLITATGQRVTLRCSPRSGDLSVYWYQQSLDQGLQFLIQYYNGEERAKGNILERFSAQQFPDLHSELNLSSLELGDSALYFCASSVGRWVPGGDSDTQYFGPGTRLTVL.

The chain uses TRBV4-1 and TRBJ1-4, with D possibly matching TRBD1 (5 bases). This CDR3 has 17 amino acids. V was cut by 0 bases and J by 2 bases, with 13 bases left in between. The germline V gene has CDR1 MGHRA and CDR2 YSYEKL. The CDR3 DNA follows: TGCGCCAGCAGCCAAGATGGGCGTGGGGCGACTAATGAAAAACTGTTTTTT. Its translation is CASSQDGRGATNEKLFF.

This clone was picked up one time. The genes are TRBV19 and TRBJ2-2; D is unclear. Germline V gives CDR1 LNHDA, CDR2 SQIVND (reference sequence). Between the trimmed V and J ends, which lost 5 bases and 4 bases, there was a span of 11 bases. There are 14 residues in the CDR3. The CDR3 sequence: CASSLKGPTGELFF. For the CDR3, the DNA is TGTGCCAGTAGTCTGAAAGGTCCCACCGGGGAGCTGTTTTTT.

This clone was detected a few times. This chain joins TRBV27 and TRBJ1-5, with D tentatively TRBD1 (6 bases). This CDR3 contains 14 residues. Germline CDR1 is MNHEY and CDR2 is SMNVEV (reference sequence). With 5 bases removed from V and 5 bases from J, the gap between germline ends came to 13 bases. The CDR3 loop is CASSHRQEHQPQHF. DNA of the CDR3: TGTGCCAGCAGTCATCGACAGGAACATCAGCCCCAGCATTTT.

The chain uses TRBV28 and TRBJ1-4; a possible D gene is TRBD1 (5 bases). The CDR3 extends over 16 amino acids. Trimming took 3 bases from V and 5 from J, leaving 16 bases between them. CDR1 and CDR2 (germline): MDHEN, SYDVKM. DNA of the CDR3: TGTGCCAGCAGTTTTTCTCGGGGGACCTTGAATGAAAAACTGTTTTTT. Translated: CASSFSRGTLNEKLFF.

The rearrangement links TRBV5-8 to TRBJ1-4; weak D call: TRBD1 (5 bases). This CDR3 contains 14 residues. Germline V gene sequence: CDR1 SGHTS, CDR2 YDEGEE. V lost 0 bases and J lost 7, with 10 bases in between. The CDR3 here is CASSLEGNGEKLFF. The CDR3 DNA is TGTGCCAGCAGCTTGGAGGGGAACGGTGAAAAACTGTTTTTT.

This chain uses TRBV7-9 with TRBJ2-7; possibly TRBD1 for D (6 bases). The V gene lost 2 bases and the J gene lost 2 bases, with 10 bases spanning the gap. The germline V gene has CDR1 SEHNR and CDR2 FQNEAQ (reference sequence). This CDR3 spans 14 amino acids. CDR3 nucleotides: TGTGCCAGCAGCTTAAGGGGGTCAGCCTACGAGCAGTACTTC. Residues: CASSLRGSAYEQYF.

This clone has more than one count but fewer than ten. DNA for the CDR3: TGTGCCTCCCACGGGCCGAATTCACCCCTCCACTTT. Its protein product is CASHGPNSPLHF. This chain uses TRBV28 with TRBJ1-6; D remains unclear. The CDR3 sequence is 12 residues long. The V gene's germline CDR1 is MDHEN and CDR2 SYDVKM. Trimming cost V 11 bases and J 7 bases, with 12 bases left between them.

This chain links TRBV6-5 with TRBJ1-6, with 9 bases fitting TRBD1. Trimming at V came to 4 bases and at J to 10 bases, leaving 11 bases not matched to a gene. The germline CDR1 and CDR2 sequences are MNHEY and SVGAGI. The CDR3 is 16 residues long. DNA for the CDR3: TGTGCCAGCAGTTCTACCGGGACAGGGTATGACTCACCCCTCCACTTT. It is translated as CASSSTGTGYDSPLHF.

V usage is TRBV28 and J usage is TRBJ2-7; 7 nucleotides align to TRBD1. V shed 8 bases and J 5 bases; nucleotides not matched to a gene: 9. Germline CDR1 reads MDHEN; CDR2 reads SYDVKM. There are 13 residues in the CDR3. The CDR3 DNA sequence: TGTGCCAGCCAACTCGACAGGGTCAACGAGCAGTACTTC. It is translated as CASQLDRVNEQYF. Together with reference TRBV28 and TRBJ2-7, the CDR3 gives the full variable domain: DVKVTQSSRYLVKRTGEKVFLECVQDMDHENMFWYRQDPGLGLRLIYFSYDVKMKEKGDIPEGYSVSREKKERFSLILESASTNQTSMYLCASQLDRVNEQYFGPGTRLTVT.

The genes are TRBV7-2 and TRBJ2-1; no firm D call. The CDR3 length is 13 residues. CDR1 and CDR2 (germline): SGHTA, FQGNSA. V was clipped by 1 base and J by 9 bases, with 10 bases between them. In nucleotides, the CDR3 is TGTGCCAGCAGCTTAGACCCCAGCCGTGAGCAGTTCTTC. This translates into CASSLDPSREQFF.

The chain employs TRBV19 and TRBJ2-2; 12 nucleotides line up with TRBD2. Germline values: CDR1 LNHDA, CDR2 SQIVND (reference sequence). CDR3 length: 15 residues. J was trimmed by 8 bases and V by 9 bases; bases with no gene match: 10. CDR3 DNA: TGTGCCAGCAAACCCCTAGCGGGGGGGAAAGGGGAGCTGTTTTTT. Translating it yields CASKPLAGGKGELFF. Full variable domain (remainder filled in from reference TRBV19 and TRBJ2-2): DGGITQSPKYLFRKEGQNVTLSCEQNLNHDAMYWYRQDPGQGLRLIYYSQIVNDFQKGDIAEGYSVSREKKESFPLTVTSAQKNPTAFYLCASKPLAGGKGELFFGEGSRLTVL.

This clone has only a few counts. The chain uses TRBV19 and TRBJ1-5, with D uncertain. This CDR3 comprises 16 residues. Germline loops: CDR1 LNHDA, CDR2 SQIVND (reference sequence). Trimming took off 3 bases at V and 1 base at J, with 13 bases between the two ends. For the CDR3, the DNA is TGTGCCAGTAGTATGGCGGCCTTGGGCAGCAATCAGCCCCAGCATTTT. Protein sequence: CASSMAALGSNQPQHF.

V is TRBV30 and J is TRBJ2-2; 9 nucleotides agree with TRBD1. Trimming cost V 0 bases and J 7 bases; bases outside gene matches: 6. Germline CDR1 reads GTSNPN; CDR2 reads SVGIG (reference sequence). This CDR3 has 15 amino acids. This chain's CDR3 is CAWSVLTGGSGELFF. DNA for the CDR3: TGTGCCTGGAGTGTACTGACAGGGGGTAGCGGGGAGCTGTTTTTT.

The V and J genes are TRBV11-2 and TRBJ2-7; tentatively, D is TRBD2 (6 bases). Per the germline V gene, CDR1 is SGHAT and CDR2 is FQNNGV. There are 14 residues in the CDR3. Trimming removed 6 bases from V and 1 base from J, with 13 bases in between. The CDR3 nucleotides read TGTGCCAGCAGTGCGGGATTCGTTTCCTACGAGCAGTACTTC. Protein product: CASSAGFVSYEQYF.

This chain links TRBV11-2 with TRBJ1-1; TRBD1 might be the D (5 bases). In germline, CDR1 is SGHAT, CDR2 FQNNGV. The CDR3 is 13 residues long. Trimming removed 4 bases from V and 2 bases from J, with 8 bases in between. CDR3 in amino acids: CASSWGRNTEAFF. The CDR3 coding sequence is TGTGCCAGCAGCTGGGGCAGAAACACTGAAGCTTTCTTT. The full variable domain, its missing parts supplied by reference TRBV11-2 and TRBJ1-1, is EAGVAQSPRYKIIEKRQSVAFWCNPISGHATLYWYQQILGQGPKLLIQFQNNGVVDDSQLPKDRFSAERLKGVDSTLKIQPAKLEDSAVYLCASSWGRNTEAFFGQGTRLTVV.

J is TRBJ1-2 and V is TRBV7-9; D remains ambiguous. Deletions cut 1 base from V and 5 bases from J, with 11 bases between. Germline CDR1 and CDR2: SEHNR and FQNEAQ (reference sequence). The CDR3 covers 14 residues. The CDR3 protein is CASSLESGGYGYTF. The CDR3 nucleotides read TGTGCCAGCAGCTTAGAATCGGGCGGGTATGGCTACACCTTC. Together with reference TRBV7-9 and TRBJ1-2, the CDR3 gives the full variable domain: DTGVSQNPRHKITKRGQNVTFRCDPISEHNRLYWYRQTLGQGPEFLTYFQNEAQLEKSRLLSDRFSAERPKGSFSTLEIQRTEQGDSAMYLCASSLESGGYGYTFGSGTRLTVV.

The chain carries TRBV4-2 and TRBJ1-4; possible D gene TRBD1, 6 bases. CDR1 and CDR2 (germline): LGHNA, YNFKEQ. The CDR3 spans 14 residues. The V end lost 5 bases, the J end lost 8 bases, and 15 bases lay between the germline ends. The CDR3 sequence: CASSEGGSQEKLFF. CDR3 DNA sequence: TGTGCCAGCAGCGAGGGGGGATCCCAAGAAAAACTGTTTTTT.